The 7 T cell receptor beta chains listed next were all sequenced from one sample in a study of technical replicates of blood from a few donors. Here immunoSEQ multiplex PCR was the method, and the copy in TCRdb shows in-frame clones only, minus some. Of tens of thousands of clones listed, under 96% were seen once; the top ten hold approximately 0.4%. Sequenced: T cells isolated from PBMCs. The origin of the receptors is a human donor in good health.

This rearrangement joins TRBV7-2 to TRBJ1-4; a possible D gene is TRBD1 (5 bases). The CDR3 has 16 residues. Trimming pared 4 bases from V and 8 bases from J, leaving 20 bases between. The germline gives CDR1 SGHTA, CDR2 FQGNSA. CDR3 in DNA: TGTGCCAGCAGCTCGCCCTGGGACCCGAGCGGGGAAAAACTGTTTTTT. It yields the protein CASSSPWDPSGEKLFF. Full variable domain (rest looked up from reference TRBV7-2 and TRBJ1-4): GAGVSQSPSNKVTEKGKDVELRCDPISGHTALYWYRQSLGQGLEFLIYFQGNSAPDKSGLPSDRFSAERTGGSVSTLTIQRTQQEDSAVYLCASSSPWDPSGEKLFFGSGTQLSVL.

V gene TRBV19 combines with J gene TRBJ2-7; 10 bases agree with TRBD2. The CDR3 sequence is 16 residues long. Germline trimming cut 4 bases from V and 3 bases from J; bases unmatched to any gene: 9. Germline lookup yields CDR1 LNHDA and CDR2 SQIVND (reference sequence). This CDR3 reads CASSTQGTSEFYEQYF. Here the CDR3 DNA reads TGTGCCAGTAGTACACAGGGGACTAGCGAATTCTACGAGCAGTACTTC.

V usage is TRBV28 and J usage is TRBJ1-1; D is uncertain. The germline gives CDR1 MDHEN, CDR2 SYDVKM. This CDR3 has 15 residues. V lost 3 bases to trimming and J lost 5 bases, with 16 bases between them. The CDR3 spells CASSFGWESGTEAFF. The CDR3 region has the DNA TGTGCCAGCAGTTTTGGTTGGGAGTCTGGGACTGAAGCTTTCTTT.

The chain uses TRBV4-1 and TRBJ2-7, with D possibly TRBD2 on 6 matching bases. CDR1 MGHRA and CDR2 YSYEKL come from the germline V gene. The ends were cut back, 3 bases at V and 3 bases at J, with 15 bases in the middle. The CDR3 has 15 amino acids. CDR3 sequence (DNA): TGCGCCAGCAGCCAGTCGGCGGGACTCGGCTACGAGCAGTACTTC. Translating gives CASSQSAGLGYEQYF.

The chain recombines TRBV5-8 with TRBJ2-5; 7 bases are shared with TRBD2. Germline V gene lookup returns CDR1 SGHTS and CDR2 YDEGEE. The junction had 6 bases not matched to a gene; V was cut back by 0 bases and J by 1 base. There are 16 residues in the CDR3. CDR3 loop: CASSLEGEGIQETQYF. CDR3 DNA sequence: TGTGCCAGCAGCTTGGAAGGGGAGGGCATCCAAGAGACCCAGTACTTC. The full variable domain, in which reference TRBV5-8 and TRBJ2-5 provide the parts outside the CDR3, is EAGVTQSPTHLIKTRGQQATLRCSPISGHTSVYWYQQALGLGLQFLLWYDEGEERNRGNFPPRFSGRQFPNYSSELNVNALELEDSALYLCASSLEGEGIQETQYFGPGTRLLVL.

This clone was seen only a few times. This chain links TRBV19 with TRBJ2-2; D not certain. V shed 8 bases and J shed 5 bases, with 15 bases lying between them. CDR1 and CDR2 (germline): LNHDA, SQIVND (reference sequence). The CDR3 spans 14 residues. In DNA, the CDR3 is TGTGCCAGTGAACGAGCTAGTATAACCGGGGAGCTGTTTTTT. Translated: CASERASITGELFF.

The rearrangement uses TRBV7-9 and TRBJ2-7; the D gene is possibly TRBD2 (6 bases). Trimming stripped 5 bases from V and 1 base from J, with 9 bases between. CDR1 is SEHNR, CDR2 FQNEAQ, per germline (reference sequence). The CDR3 is made up of 13 amino acids. This CDR3 is CASSHGLSYEQYF. CDR3 DNA sequence: TGTGCCAGCAGCCATGGACTATCCTACGAGCAGTACTTC.